This T cell receptor (beta chain) comes out of a study of shared clonotypes between healthy human individuals. Study at large: Every donor yielded three CD4 naive, three CD4 memory, two CD8 naive and one CD8 memory plate.

Only Caucasian adults living in Nashville, Tennessee made up the donor group. Sequencing used immunoSEQ multiplex PCR; TCRdb keeps in-frame clones, though not all of them. The sample gives about 680,000 clones, approximately 79% of which show up once; more than 1.5% is in the top ten. Notes on the study in general: Non-shared clonotypes displayed generation probabilities falling below those of clonotypes present in all four donors.

V lost 2 bases, J lost 1 base, and 5 bases lay in between. The CDR3 is made up of 13 amino acids. Germline V gene lookup returns CDR1 SGHAT and CDR2 FQNNGV. As to this clone: The antigen remains unidentified. Just one base apart from a much larger clone, this may be a read error.

The chain carries TRBV11-2 and TRBJ1-1; D is unresolved. Sequenced input: memory CD4+ T cells sorted from blood. Subset denoted: CD45RA-negative fraction. The receptor was derived from a woman aged 25-40 years in good health. CDR3 region: CASSLRENTEAFF. The CDR3, as DNA: TGTGCCAGCAGCTTACGGGAGAACACTGAAGCTTTCTTT.